The rows below give T cell receptor beta chains drawn from one sample of a study of technical replicates of blood from several donors. Only in-frame clones appear in the TCRdb table, and some are missing; sequencing was by immunoSEQ multiplex PCR. This sample has some 54,000 clones, with 85% to 95% found just once. Sequencing was carried out using PBMCs. Source of these receptors: a human donor in good health. Some clones in this sample may be carry-over from other donors' samples. CDR3s include the opening cysteine and the closing phenylalanine or tryptophan. The D gene is left open where the match is weak. Size tells how often a clone was seen (once, few, many) or the class of an expanded clone, and some rows leave it out.

d_call | j_call | clone_size | v_call | cdr3_aa | cdr3_nt
NA | TRBJ2-7 | NA | TRBV27 | CASSSPLGAGYF | TGTGCCAGCAGTTCCCCTTTGGGGGCCGGATACTTC
NA | TRBJ1-2 | NA | TRBV4-3 | CASSQDRTVYGYTF | TGCGCCAGCAGCCAAGATCGGACAGTATATGGCTACACCTTC
NA | TRBJ2-7 | NA | TRBV5-6 | CASSPTPYGQRPYEQYF | TGTGCCAGCAGCCCGACCCCTTACGGCCAGCGACCCTACGAGCAGTACTTC
TRBD2 | TRBJ2-1 | medium-sized | TRBV5-1 | CASTLAGGYNEQFF | TGCGCCAGCACCTTAGCGGGGGGCTACAATGAGCAGTTCTTC
TRBD2 | TRBJ2-1 | NA | TRBV30 | CAWSVPGTRSNEQFF | TGTGCCTGGAGTGTACCCGGGACTAGATCCAATGAGCAGTTCTTC
NA | TRBJ1-4 | NA | TRBV7-9 | CASSGQGNEKLFF | TGTGCCAGCAGTGGGCAGGGGAACGAAAAACTGTTTTTT
NA | TRBJ1-2 | NA | TRBV9 | CASSVDGGGYGYTF | TGTGCCAGCAGCGTAGATGGGGGGGGGTATGGCTACACCTTC
NA | TRBJ1-1 | NA | TRBV5-5 | CASSLARAEAFF | TGTGCCAGCAGCTTGGCCCGCGCTGAAGCTTTCTTT
NA | TRBJ1-1 | NA | TRBV19 | CASSIDSWNTEAFF | TGTGCCAGTAGTATTGACAGCTGGAACACTGAAGCTTTCTTT
TRBD1 | TRBJ1-2 | once | TRBV7-6 | CASSLSGGDGYTF | TGTGCCAGCAGCTTATCAGGGGGCGATGGCTACACCTTC
TRBD2 | TRBJ2-5 | NA | TRBV2 | CASRGTSGSRRETQYF | TGTGCCAGCAGGGGGACTAGCGGGAGTAGGCGAGAGACCCAGTACTTC